This T cell receptor (beta chain) was obtained from a study of cytomegalovirus exposure and HLA in healthy donors. Across the study: As released early, the data held 65 million to 90 million unique TCRs from HLA-typed donors.

Comments on this clone: Its matching antigen is unknown.

Study observations and caveats: In a later analysis, HLA-associated beta chains showed higher expansion and lower generation probabilities than comparable chains. The investigators catalogued about 170 TCR beta chains as cytomegalovirus-associated.

60 Vbeta and 13 Jbeta primers were used in PCR. This table comes from immunoSEQ multiplex PCR, and its TCRdb copy is limited to in-frame clones, with some not included. Of roughly 140,000 clones listed, roughly 83% were seen once; the top ten hold roughly 4%. The sequence was obtained from a human donor in good health. The sample consisted of PBMCs.

CDR3: CASSLRDSGKQYF. The DNA for the CDR3 is TGCGCCAGCAGCTTGCGGGACAGCGGAAAGCAGTACTTC. The V call is TRBV5-1, the J call TRBJ2-5; 7 bases are shared with TRBD1. The CDR3 has 13 residues. The germline CDR1 and CDR2 sequences are SGHRS and YFSETQ. The V segment lost 1 base and the J segment 11 bases; nucleotides outside the gene matches: 8.